This paragraph reports one T cell receptor beta chain. The data stem from a study of blood T cell repertoires in COVID-19. Sequencing was performed with immunoSEQ multiplex PCR; in TCRdb, only in-frame clones are kept and a portion is missing. The repertoire holds a few hundred thousand clones, with approximately 82% as singletons. V gave up 2 bases and J gave up 2 bases, with 11 bases separating them. This CDR3 region has 15 residues. Germline lookup yields CDR1 SGDLS and CDR2 YYNGEE. This chain links TRBV9 with TRBJ2-1; D is possibly TRBD1 (6 bases). The origin of this receptor is a woman between 18 and 29 years old with acute or convalescent COVID-19. What was sequenced was peripheral blood. The DNA of the CDR3 is TGTGCCAGCAGCGTTAGTTGGGGGCCCTACAATGAGCAGTTCTTC. It specifies CASSVSWGPYNEQFF.